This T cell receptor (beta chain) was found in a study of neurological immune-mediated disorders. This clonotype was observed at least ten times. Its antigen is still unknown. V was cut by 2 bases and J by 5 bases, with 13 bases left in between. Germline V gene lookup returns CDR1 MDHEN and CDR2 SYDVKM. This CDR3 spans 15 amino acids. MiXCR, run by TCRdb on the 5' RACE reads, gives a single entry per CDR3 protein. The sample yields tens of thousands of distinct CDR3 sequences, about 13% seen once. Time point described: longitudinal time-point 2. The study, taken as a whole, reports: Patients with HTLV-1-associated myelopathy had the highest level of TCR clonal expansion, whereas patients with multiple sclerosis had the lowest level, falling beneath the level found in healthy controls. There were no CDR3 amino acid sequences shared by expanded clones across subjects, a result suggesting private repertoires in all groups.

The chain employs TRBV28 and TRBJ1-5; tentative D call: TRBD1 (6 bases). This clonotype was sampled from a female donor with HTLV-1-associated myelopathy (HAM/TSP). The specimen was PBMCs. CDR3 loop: CASSLSVTGHQPQHF. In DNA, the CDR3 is TGTGCCAGCAGTTTAAGCGTGACAGGTCATCAGCCCCAGCATTTT. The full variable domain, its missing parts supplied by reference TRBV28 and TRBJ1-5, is DVKVTQSSRYLVKRTGEKVFLECVQDMDHENMFWYRQDPGLGLRLIYFSYDVKMKEKGDIPEGYSVSREKKERFSLILESASTNQTSMYLCASSLSVTGHQPQHFGDGTRLSIL.